The present T cell receptor beta chain was sequenced within a study of shared clonotypes between healthy human individuals. Study as a whole: Those who served as donors were a couple of women and a few men between the ages of 18 and 49.

Remarks on this clone: What it binds is not known.

Profiling relied on immunoSEQ multiplex PCR, and the TCRdb table lists in-frame clones only, not all of them. The sample lists roughly 2,000,000 clones, around 95% occurring once. Broader study findings: Against clonotypes common to all four donors, non-shared ones had lower generation probabilities. Of the naive CD4 clonotypes, around 5.2% were shared across several donors.

The CDR3 is 15 residues long. V shed 6 bases, J shed 5 bases, and the junction held 12 bases outside the gene matches. Germline lookup yields CDR1 SNHLY and CDR2 FYNNEI. CD8 cells regarded as naive lacked CD45RO, were positively chosen for CCR7, and omitted terminally differentiated effector memory CD45RA+ cells. Those who donated, Caucasian adults without exception, all lived in Nashville, Tennessee. This rearrangement joins TRBV2 to TRBJ2-5, with TRBD2 identical over 7 bases. The TCR was taken from a man aged 18 to 29 in good health. Some clones in this sample may be carry-over from other donors' samples. The sequenced sample consisted of naive CD8+ T cells from PBMCs. CDR3 loop: CASSSGGELWETQYF. In nucleotides, the CDR3 is TGTGCCAGCAGCTCTGGGGGGGAACTTTGGGAGACCCAGTACTTC.